This TCR beta chain was retrieved from a study of T-cell reconstitution after alpha-beta-depleted transplantation in children. Details on this clonotype: What it recognizes is unknown.

Findings of the study overall: For some patients, TCRbeta diversity was high at day 60 because of recipient T cells and thymic progenitors that survived. One year post-transplant, T-cell counts and diversity were largely derived from T cells produced anew. About two months after transplant, alpha-beta T cells reportedly came from several hundred expanded graft clones.

Unique molecular identifiers were incorporated during preparation of the TCRbeta library. TCRdb independently ran MiXCR on the PCR reads; one entry per CDR3 protein. Of a few hundred thousand distinct CDR3 sequences in the sample, 25% to 30% were seen once. The CDR3 contains 16 residues. The ends lost 5 bases at V and 5 bases at J; junction bases unmatched: 10. The germline gives CDR1 ENHRY, CDR2 SYGVKD. This rearrangement joins TRBV10-3 to TRBJ2-7; 12 nucleotides match TRBD1. This TCR was recovered from a boy under three years old with Wiskott-Aldrich syndrome, due to receive a stem cell transplant. Sequences were derived from PBMCs, sampled before TCRalphabeta/CD19-depleted stem cell transplant. CDR3 protein: CAISPGQGALRNEQYF. As DNA, the CDR3 is TGTGCCATCAGTCCGGGACAGGGGGCCTTAAGGAACGAGCAGTACTTC.